The 16 T cell receptor beta chains in this list originate from one sample, sequenced in a study of T cells in Graves' hyperthyroidism and ophthalmopathy (dated by TCRdb to between 2018 and 2021). The library was obtained by multiplex PCR. Data came from an Illumina HiSeq 2000. The TCR beta CDR3 regions were amplified from the RNA transcripts. A first-round RT-PCR of the TCR CDR3 used the HTBI primer set with the Qiagen OneStep RT-PCR kit. TCRdb ran its own pipeline on the public reads, namely fastp trimming at Q25 and MiXCR clone calling, and kept in-frame beta chains. Each CDR3 protein appears once, grouped with its most common genes and DNA. The sample table records about 420,000 distinct CDR3 sequences; around 16% of these occur just once. Approximately 14% of the sample is taken by the ten largest. Material: blood. Every receptor here comes from a woman under 30 with Graves' hyperthyroidism.

This clonotype was detected many times. The V and J genes are TRBV11-2 and TRBJ2-2; D is uncertain. V was pared by 1 base and J by 0 bases, with 3 bases between. This CDR3 is built from 14 residues. Per germline, CDR1 SGHAT and CDR2 FQNNGV. The DNA for the CDR3 is TGTGCCAGCAGCTTAGTTACGAACACCGGGGAGCTGTTTTTT. This gives the protein CASSLVTNTGELFF.

The gene calls are TRBV6-1 and TRBJ2-7; D possibly corresponds to TRBD2 (5 bases). The CDR3 is 14 residues long. Trimming shortened V by 6 bases and J by 6 bases, and 18 bases separated the two germline ends. CDR1 and CDR2 from the germline V gene are MNHNS and SASEGT. The CDR3 spells CASSTSSTRSEQYF. The CDR3 bases are TGTGCCAGCAGCACGTCGAGTACTAGGTCCGAGCAGTACTTC.

In this sample, this clonotype turned up many times. The V and J genes are TRBV13 and TRBJ2-5; 8 bases are shared with TRBD2. Germline V gene data show CDR1 as PRHDT and CDR2 as FYEKMQ (reference sequence). The CDR3 consists of 16 residues. The V gene end was trimmed by 5 bases and the J gene end by 5 bases; junction bases not matched to a gene: 13. CDR3 nucleotide sequence: TGTGCCAGCAGCAAAAAGCGGGGGACATCTAGGGAGACCCAGTACTTC. Amino acids: CASSKKRGTSRETQYF.

This clonotype has ten or more counts. The chain couples TRBV27 to TRBJ1-5, with 10 bases that match TRBD1. V was clipped by 6 bases and J by 5 bases; unmatched bases: 7. The CDR3 contains 15 residues. Germline V CDR1 and CDR2: MNHEY, SMNVEV (reference sequence). The CDR3 reads CASSSGTGVDQPQHF. In DNA, the CDR3 is TGTGCCAGCAGCTCCGGGACAGGGGTCGATCAGCCCCAGCATTTT.

This clonotype was seen only a few times. This chain connects TRBV14 to TRBJ1-1; D is undetermined. This CDR3 has 15 residues. The germline gives CDR1 SGHDN, CDR2 FVKESK. V lost 3 bases and J 4 bases, leaving 15 bases between the germline ends. In nucleotides, the CDR3 is TGTGCCAGCAGCCAGAGTTTAGGTAGAAGCACTGAAGCTTTCTTT. Residues: CASSQSLGRSTEAFF.

This rearrangement joins TRBV9 to TRBJ2-5; 7 bases align to TRBD2. V gave up 4 bases and J gave up 5 bases; unmatched junction bases: 8. This CDR3 is 14 amino acids long. Germline V CDR1 and CDR2: SGDLS, YYNGEE. The CDR3 coding sequence is TGTGCCAGCAGCACTGGTCCCGGGGGGGAGACCCAGTACTTC. It translates to CASSTGPGGETQYF.

This clonotype was counted between two and nine times. This rearrangement joins TRBV4-1 to TRBJ1-5; the D gene is possibly TRBD1 (5 bases). This CDR3 is built from 17 residues. The ends were cut back, 1 base at V and 5 bases at J, with 18 bases in the middle. CDR1 and CDR2 (germline): MGHRA, YSYEKL. CDR3 sequence: CASSQGPAREKDQPQHF. The CDR3 DNA is TGCGCCAGCAGCCAAGGCCCCGCCAGGGAAAAGGATCAGCCCCAGCATTTT.

This chain links TRBV10-3 with TRBJ2-1; no definite D call. The CDR3 spans 12 residues. CDR1 and CDR2 (germline): ENHRY, SYGVKD. Trimming cost V 4 bases and J 7 bases, with 8 bases left between them. CDR3 loop: CAISVVGNEQFF. CDR3 DNA sequence: TGTGCCATCAGTGTTGTTGGGAATGAGCAGTTCTTC.

A remark on this clonotype: One base away lies a much larger clone, so this may be a sequencing read error. This chain joins TRBV3-1 and TRBJ1-5; weak D call: TRBD1 (5 bases). Germline CDR1 reads LGHDT; CDR2 reads YNNKEL (reference sequence). Trimming left V 2 bases short and J 7 bases short, with 15 bases between. This CDR3 has 15 amino acids. CDR3 in amino acids: CASSQTPGGEQPQHF. CDR3 bases: TGTGCCAGCAGCCAAACTCCGGGGGGAGAGCAGCCCCAGCATTTT.

This clonotype has more than one count but fewer than ten. One junction end disagrees with the germline gene, perhaps due to a read error. The rearrangement links TRBV4-1 to TRBJ2-1; 11 bases match TRBD2. The length of the CDR3 is 15 residues. Germline-derived CDR1 and CDR2 are MGHRA and YSYEKL. Here the CDR3 reads CASSLGTSGPNQQFF. The CDR3 nucleotides read TGCGCCAGCAGCCTGGGGACTAGCGGCCCCAATCAGCAGTTCTTC.

CDR3 amino acids: CSARDRRRAGNTIYF. The CDR3 DNA is TGCAGTGCTAGAGATCGGAGGAGGGCTGGAAACACCATATATTTT. The chain combines TRBV20-1 with TRBJ1-3; D gene ambiguous. CDR1 and CDR2 from the germline V gene are DFQATT and SNEGSKA (reference sequence). The CDR3 is 15 residues long. With 0 bases removed from V and 2 bases from J, the gap between germline ends came to 11 bases.

In its sample, this clonotype was seen once. A read error may explain this, as a much larger clone is one base away. Without the conserved terminal phenylalanine or tryptophan, this CDR3 likely stems from a read error. The CDR3 loop is CASSYSSSGELFC. The CDR3 nucleotides read TGTGCCAGCAGTTACTCGAGTAGCGGGGAGCTGTTTTGT. The gene calls are TRBV3-1 and TRBJ2-2; D call uncertain. CDR1 and CDR2 (germline): LGHDT, YNNKEL (reference sequence). There are 13 residues in the CDR3. The V end lost 6 bases, the J end lost 7 bases, and 12 bases lay between the germline ends.

This clonotype has a handful of counts. The chain uses TRBV11-2 and TRBJ1-5; 7 positions match TRBD1. The CDR3 runs to 14 residues. Germline V CDR1 and CDR2: SGHAT, FQNNGV. The ends lost 5 bases at V and 6 bases at J; junction bases unmatched: 7. CDR3 DNA: TGTGCCAGCAGCCTGGGACAGTTGGGTCAGCCCCAGCATTTT. It encodes CASSLGQLGQPQHF. The full variable domain, in which reference TRBV11-2 and TRBJ1-5 provide the parts outside the CDR3, is EAGVAQSPRYKIIEKRQSVAFWCNPISGHATLYWYQQILGQGPKLLIQFQNNGVVDDSQLPKDRFSAERLKGVDSTLKIQPAKLEDSAVYLCASSLGQLGQPQHFGDGTRLSIL.

This clonotype came up many times. This rearrangement joins TRBV3-1 to TRBJ1-1; 9 nucleotides align to TRBD1. The CDR3 has 14 residues. After removal of 4 bases from V and 7 bases from J, the junction contained 7 bases not matched to a gene. Germline V gene data show CDR1 as LGHDT and CDR2 as YNNKEL (reference sequence). CDR3 in DNA: TGTGCCAGCAGCCCCGGGACAGGGCCCCTTGAAGCTTTCTTT. Protein product: CASSPGTGPLEAFF.

The chain employs TRBV20-1 and TRBJ2-2, with D possibly being TRBD1 or TRBD2 (5 bases each). The V gene's germline CDR1 is DFQATT and CDR2 SNEGSKA (reference sequence). V was pared by 3 bases and J by 5 bases, with 13 bases between. The CDR3 is 14 residues long. Written as DNA, the CDR3 is TGCAGTGCTAGGGACCCGTGGGGGACCGGGGAGCTGTTTTTT. Residues: CSARDPWGTGELFF.

This clonotype was seen ten or more times. This chain uses TRBV20-1 with TRBJ1-4; D perhaps matches TRBD1 (6 bases). CDR1 and CDR2 (germline): DFQATT, SNEGSKA (reference sequence). V was trimmed by 5 bases and J by 7 bases, leaving 11 bases between them. The CDR3 runs to 12 residues. The CDR3 sequence: CSAGRTAEKLFF. DNA for the CDR3: TGCAGTGCTGGACGGACAGCTGAAAAACTGTTTTTT.